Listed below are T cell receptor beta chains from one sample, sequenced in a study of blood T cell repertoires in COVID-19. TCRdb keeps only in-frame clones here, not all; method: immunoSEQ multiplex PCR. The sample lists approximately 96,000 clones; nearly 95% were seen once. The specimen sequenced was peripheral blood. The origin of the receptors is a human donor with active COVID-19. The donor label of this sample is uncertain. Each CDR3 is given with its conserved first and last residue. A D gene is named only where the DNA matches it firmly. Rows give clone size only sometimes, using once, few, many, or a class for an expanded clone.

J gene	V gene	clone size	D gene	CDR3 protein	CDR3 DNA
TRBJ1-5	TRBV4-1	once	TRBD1	CASSHQTGARNQPQHF	TGCGCCAGCAGCCACCAAACAGGGGCCCGTAATCAGCCCCAGCATTTT
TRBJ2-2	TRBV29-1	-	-	CSVPINTGELFF	TGCAGCGTTCCCATCAACACCGGGGAGCTGTTTTTT
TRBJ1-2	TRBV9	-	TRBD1	CASSVAPGANRGGYTF	TGTGCCAGCAGCGTAGCCCCAGGAGCAAACAGGGGTGGCTACACCTTC
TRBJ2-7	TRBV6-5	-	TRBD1	CASRRTGGDEQYF	TGTGCCAGCCGACGGACAGGGGGCGACGAGCAGTACTTC
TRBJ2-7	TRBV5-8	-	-	CASSLAPGNGEQYF	TGTGCCAGCAGCTTGGCCCCGGGGAACGGCGAGCAGTACTTC
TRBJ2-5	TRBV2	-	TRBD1	CASSRDSTSETQYF	TGTGCCAGCAGTAGGGACAGTACGTCGGAGACCCAGTACTTC
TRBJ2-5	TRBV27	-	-	CASSSRDTQETQYF	TGTGCCAGCAGTTCACGGGACACACAAGAGACCCAGTACTTC
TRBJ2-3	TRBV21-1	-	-	CASILIGGADTQYF	TGTGCCAGCATCCTGATAGGGGGGGCAGATACGCAGTATTTT
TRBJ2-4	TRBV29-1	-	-	CSVEGQLAKNIQYF	TGCAGCGTTGAAGGACAGCTAGCCAAAAACATTCAGTACTTC
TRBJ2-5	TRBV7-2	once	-	CASSPGGFGETQYF	TGTGCCAGCAGCCCTGGGGGCTTTGGGGAGACCCAGTACTTC
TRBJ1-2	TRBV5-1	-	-	CASSLGQNYGYTF	TGCGCCAGCAGCTTGGGACAGAACTATGGCTACACCTTC
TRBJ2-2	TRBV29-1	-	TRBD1	CSVRSGTGNTGELFF	TGCAGCGTTCGTTCCGGGACAGGGAACACCGGGGAGCTGTTTTTT
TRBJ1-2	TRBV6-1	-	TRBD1	CASSEASTGVGYTF	TGTGCCAGCAGTGAAGCAAGCACAGGGGTTGGCTACACCTTC
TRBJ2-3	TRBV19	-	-	CASSLIRGGAGDTQYF	TGTGCCAGTAGTCTAATAAGGGGGGGGGCCGGAGATACGCAGTATTTT
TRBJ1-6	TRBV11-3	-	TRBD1	CVSSLSFGQGSNSPLHF	TGTGTCAGCAGCTTATCCTTCGGACAGGGATCTAATTCACCCCTCCACTTT
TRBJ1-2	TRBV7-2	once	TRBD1	CASSSNRGLSNYGYTF	TGTGCCAGCAGCTCAAACAGGGGGTTATCTAACTATGGCTACACCTTC
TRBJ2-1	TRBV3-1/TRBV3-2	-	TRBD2	CASSLIVRGGNEQFF	TGTGCCAGCAGTCTAATTGTCCGGGGAGGGAATGAGCAGTTCTTC
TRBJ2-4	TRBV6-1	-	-	CASSEGAPGNIQYF	TGTGCCAGCAGTGAAGGGGCGCCAGGGAACATTCAGTACTTC
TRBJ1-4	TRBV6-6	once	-	CASSQIYGEKLFF	TGTGCCAGCAGTCAGATATACGGGGAAAAACTGTTTTTT
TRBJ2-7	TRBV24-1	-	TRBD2	CATSNSGSAYEQYF	TGTGCCACCAGTAATAGCGGGAGTGCCTACGAGCAGTACTTC
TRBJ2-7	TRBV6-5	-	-	CASKFTGRHYEQYF	TGTGCCAGCAAGTTTACAGGGCGACACTACGAGCAGTACTTC
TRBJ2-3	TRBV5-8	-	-	CASSSTWADTQYF	TGTGCCAGCAGCTCCACTTGGGCCGATACGCAGTATTTT
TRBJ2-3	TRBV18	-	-	CASTGTDTQYF	TGTGCCAGCACAGGCACAGATACGCAGTATTTT
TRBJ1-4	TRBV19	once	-	CASRWSTTNEKLFF	TGTGCCAGTAGGTGGAGCACAACTAATGAAAAACTGTTTTTT
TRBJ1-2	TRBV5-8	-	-	CASSLSTGVRHYGYTF	TGTGCCAGCAGCTTGTCTACAGGAGTCCGTCACTATGGCTACACCTTC
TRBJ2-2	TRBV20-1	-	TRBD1	CSASGTGKTGELFF	TGCAGTGCTAGTGGGACAGGGAAAACCGGGGAGCTGTTTTTT
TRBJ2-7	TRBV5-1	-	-	CASSPAGIYEQYF	TGCGCCAGCAGCCCGGCGGGGATTTACGAGCAGTACTTC
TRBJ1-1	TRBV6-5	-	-	CASQLQGNTEAFF	TGTGCCAGCCAGTTACAGGGGAACACTGAAGCTTTCTTT
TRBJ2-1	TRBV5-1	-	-	CASSSIQGGLGDNEQFF	TGCGCCAGCAGCTCGATCCAGGGTGGCCTTGGTGACAATGAGCAGTTCTTC
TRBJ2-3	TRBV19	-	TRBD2	CASRLSGSEVDTQYF	TGTGCCAGTAGGCTTAGCGGGAGCGAGGTAGATACGCAGTATTTT
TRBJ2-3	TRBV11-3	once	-	CASSRGAFSSTDTQYF	TGTGCCAGTAGCAGGGGCGCATTTTCTAGCACAGATACGCAGTATTTT
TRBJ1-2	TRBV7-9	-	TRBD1	CASSLEQGNYGYTF	TGTGCCAGCAGCCTCGAACAGGGGAACTATGGCTACACCTTC
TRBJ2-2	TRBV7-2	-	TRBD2	CASSLRLGLVGTGELFF	TGTGCCAGCAGCCTCCGACTTGGACTAGTTGGGACCGGGGAGCTGTTTTTT
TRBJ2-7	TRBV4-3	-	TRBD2	CASSQDTSGSYEQYF	TGCGCCAGCAGCCAAGACACTAGCGGGAGCTACGAGCAGTACTTC
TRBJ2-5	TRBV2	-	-	CASTPSGGSLGTQYF	TGTGCCAGCACACCTTCCGGGGGAAGTCTCGGGACCCAGTACTTC
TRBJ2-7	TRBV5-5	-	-	CASSFNFGGYEQYF	TGTGCCAGCAGCTTCAATTTCGGAGGGTACGAGCAGTACTTC
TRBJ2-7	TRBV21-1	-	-	CASNKGDRRFNYEQYF	TGTGCCAGCAACAAAGGGGACAGGAGGTTTAACTACGAGCAGTACTTC
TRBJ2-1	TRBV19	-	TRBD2	CASSIRGLAGVNEQFF	TGTGCCAGTAGTATTCGGGGACTAGCGGGAGTAAATGAGCAGTTCTTC
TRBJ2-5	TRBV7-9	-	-	CASSSRPVEETQYF	TGTGCCAGCAGCTCGCGGCCCGTTGAGGAGACCCAGTACTTC